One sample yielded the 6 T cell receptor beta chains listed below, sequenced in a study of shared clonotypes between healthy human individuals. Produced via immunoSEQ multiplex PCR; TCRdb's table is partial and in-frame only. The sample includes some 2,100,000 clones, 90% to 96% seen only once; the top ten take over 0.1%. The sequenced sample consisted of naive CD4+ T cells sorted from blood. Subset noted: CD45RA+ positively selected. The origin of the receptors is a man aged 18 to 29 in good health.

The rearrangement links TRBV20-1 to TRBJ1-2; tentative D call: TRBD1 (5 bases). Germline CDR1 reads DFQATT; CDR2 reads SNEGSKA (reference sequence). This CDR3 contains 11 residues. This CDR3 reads CRGASDYGYTF. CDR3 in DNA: TGCAGAGGGGCGTCGGACTATGGCTACACCTTC.

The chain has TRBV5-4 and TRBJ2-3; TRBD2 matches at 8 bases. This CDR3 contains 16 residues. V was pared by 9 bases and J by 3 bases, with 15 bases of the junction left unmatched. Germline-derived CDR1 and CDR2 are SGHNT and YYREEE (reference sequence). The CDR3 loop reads CAISEGAGERTDTQYF. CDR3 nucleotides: TGTGCCATCTCCGAGGGAGCGGGAGAAAGAACAGATACGCAGTATTTT.

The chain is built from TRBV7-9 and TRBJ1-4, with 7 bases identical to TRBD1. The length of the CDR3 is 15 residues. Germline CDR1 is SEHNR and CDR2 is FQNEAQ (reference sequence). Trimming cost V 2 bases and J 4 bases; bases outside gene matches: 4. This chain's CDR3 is CASSLMGQINEKLFF. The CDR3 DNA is TGTGCCAGCAGCTTAATGGGACAGATTAATGAAAAACTGTTTTTT.

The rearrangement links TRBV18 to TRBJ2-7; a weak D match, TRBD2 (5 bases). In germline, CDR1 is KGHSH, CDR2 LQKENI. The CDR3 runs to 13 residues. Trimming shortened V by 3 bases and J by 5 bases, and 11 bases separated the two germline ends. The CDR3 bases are TGTGCCAGCTCACCCCCAGCCGGGAACGAGCAGTACTTC. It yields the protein CASSPPAGNEQYF.

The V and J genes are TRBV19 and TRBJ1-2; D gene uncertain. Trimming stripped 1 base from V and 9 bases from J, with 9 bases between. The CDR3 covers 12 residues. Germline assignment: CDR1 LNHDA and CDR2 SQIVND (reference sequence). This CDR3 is CASSIGAGSYTF. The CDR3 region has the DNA TGTGCCAGTAGTATAGGCGCAGGTAGCTACACCTTC. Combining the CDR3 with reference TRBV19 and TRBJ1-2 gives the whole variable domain DGGITQSPKYLFRKEGQNVTLSCEQNLNHDAMYWYRQDPGQGLRLIYYSQIVNDFQKGDIAEGYSVSREKKESFPLTVTSAQKNPTAFYLCASSIGAGSYTFGSGTRLTVV.

CDR3 residues: CASSQSVQREEPDTQYF. DNA of the CDR3: TGCGCCAGCAGTCAATCAGTCCAGCGGGAGGAGCCAGATACGCAGTATTTT. The chain uses TRBV23-1 and TRBJ2-3, with TRBD2 matching over 9 bases. TRBV23-1 is an ORF; its function is uncertain. This CDR3 contains 17 residues. Losses at the gene ends were 0 bases for V and 4 bases for J; bases not matched to a gene: 8.